The rows below give T cell receptor beta chains drawn from one sample of a study of OX40 agonist ivuxolimab in advanced cancers. Sequenced by immunoSEQ multiplex PCR; TCRdb stores in-frame clones only, minus some. The table has 20,000 to 30,000 clones, approximately 91% seen once. The sequencing here drew on CD4+ or CD8+ T cells sorted from blood, taken in a trial of the OX40 agonist ivuxolimab. The source of these receptors is an adult with an advanced solid tumor such as melanoma, head and neck, liver or kidney cancer. The CDR3 runs from the conserved cysteine through the conserved F or W. A D gene is named only where the DNA matches it firmly. Only some rows state a clone size, as once, few, many or a class for expanded clones.

j_gene	abundance	d_gene	v_gene	CDR3nt	CDR3aa
TRBJ2-7	.	TRBD2	TRBV4-2	TGTGCCAGCAGCCCCCAAACCCGACTAGCGGGAAACTACGAGCAGTACTTC	CASSPQTRLAGNYEQYF
TRBJ2-5	.	TRBD1	TRBV11-2	TGTGCCAGCAGCCGCTCCCTGCGGACCCGGGACAGGGGGCGTGAGACCCAGTACTTC	CASSRSLRTRDRGRETQYF
TRBJ2-7	few	TRBD2	TRBV11-3	TGTGCCAGCAGCTTAGAGCGGGGGCCGGGGACTAGCGGATCCTACGAGCAGTACTTC	CASSLERGPGTSGSYEQYF
TRBJ2-3	.	.	TRBV6-6	TGTGCCAGCAGTTTCCGCAGGGAAGATACGCAGTATTTT	CASSFRREDTQYF
TRBJ1-2	.	TRBD1	TRBV28	TGTGCCAGCAGTTGGGGACAGGGGTATAACTATGGCTACACCTTC	CASSWGQGYNYGYTF
TRBJ2-1	.	TRBD2	TRBV11-3	TGTGCCAGCAGTAAGGGACTAGGGAGTAATGAGCAGTTCTTC	CASSKGLGSNEQFF
TRBJ1-3	.	.	TRBV5-4	TGTGCCAGCAGCTTGGGACAGGCTGGAAACACCATATATTTT	CASSLGQAGNTIYF
TRBJ1-1	few	.	TRBV29-1	TGCAGCGTTGAGACAATATCGGACACTGAAGCTTTCTTT	CSVETISDTEAFF
TRBJ2-3	.	.	TRBV9	TGTGCCAGCAGCGCTAATCCGGGACCCCCCGGCACAGATACGCAGTATTTT	CASSANPGPPGTDTQYF
TRBJ2-2	few	.	TRBV7-3	TGTGCCAGCAGCTTGGCGAACGGGGAGCTGTTTTTT	CASSLANGELFF
TRBJ2-4	.	.	TRBV6-5	TGTGCCAGCACCCAGGGGATCGGTACGGGCATTCAGTACTTC	CASTQGIGTGIQYF
TRBJ2-2	.	TRBD2	TRBV9	TGTGCCAGCAGCGTAGGTGGACTAGCGGGAGGACACGGGGAGCTGTTTTTT	CASSVGGLAGGHGELFF
TRBJ2-7	once	TRBD2	TRBV19	TGTGCCAGTTCAGCGGGAGGCTCCCTGTACGAGCAGTACTTC	CASSAGGSLYEQYF
TRBJ1-2	.	.	TRBV6-5	TGTGCCAGCAGCCAGATTACAGGGTCCGGCTATGGCTACACCTTC	CASSQITGSGYGYTF
TRBJ1-1	.	TRBD1	TRBV2	TGTGCCAGGACCCGATCCGGACAGGGTGAAGCTTTCTTT	CARTRSGQGEAFF
TRBJ2-1	once	TRBD2	TRBV27	TGTGCCAGCAGTTTATTTGCGGGAGGTTACAATGAGCAGTTCTTC	CASSLFAGGYNEQFF
TRBJ2-1	once	.	TRBV4-1	TGCGCCAGCAGCCATATAGGCAATGAGCAGTTCTTC	CASSHIGNEQFF
TRBJ2-1	.	TRBD2	TRBV6-4	TGTGCCAGCAGTCCGGGACTAGGGGGGGGCAATGAGCAGTTCTTC	CASSPGLGGGNEQFF
TRBJ2-1	.	TRBD2	TRBV2	TGTGCCAGCAGTGAAAGTCTAGCGGGCCACTACAATGAGCAGTTCTTC	CASSESLAGHYNEQFF
TRBJ2-7	.	TRBD1	TRBV5-6	TGTGCCAGCAGCCCCGGGACAGCTTTCTCCTACGAGCAGTACTTC	CASSPGTAFSYEQYF
TRBJ2-3	.	.	TRBV30	TGTGCCTGGAGTGTACGCGAGTGGGACACAGATACGCAGTATTTT	CAWSVREWDTDTQYF
TRBJ1-5	.	.	TRBV5-8	TGTGCCAGCAGCTTGGACGTTCGGAGATGGGGCAATCAGCCCCAGCATTTT	CASSLDVRRWGNQPQHF
TRBJ1-1	.	.	TRBV5-4	TGTGCCAGCAACAGGGACCAATCGGTACTTGAAGCTTTCTTT	CASNRDQSVLEAFF
TRBJ2-2	.	.	TRBV11-3	TGTGCCAGCGATGTAGGGATTCAGAACACCGGGGAGCTGTTTTTT	CASDVGIQNTGELFF
TRBJ1-2	.	.	TRBV10-3	TGTGCCATTGGGACGGGGAATAACTATGGCTACACCTTC	CAIGTGNNYGYTF
TRBJ2-7	once	.	TRBV27	TGTGCCAGCACTCCAGCCAGGGGAGCGCCAACCTACGAGCAGTACTTC	CASTPARGAPTYEQYF
TRBJ2-7	.	TRBD1	TRBV6-5	TGTGCCAGCAGCTCCACAGGGGGTAACGAGCAGTACTTC	CASSSTGGNEQYF
TRBJ2-5	.	TRBD1	TRBV11-1	TGTGCCAGCAGCTTAAAGGGGGCCTGGGACCAAGAGACCCAGTACTTC	CASSLKGAWDQETQYF
TRBJ2-5	.	.	TRBV5-1	TGCGCCAGCAGCGACGAGAACCAAGAGACCCAGTACTTC	CASSDENQETQYF
TRBJ1-1	.	.	TRBV19	TGTGCCAGTAGTTATCCCAGGATTGGGGACACTGAAGCTTTCTTT	CASSYPRIGDTEAFF
TRBJ2-7	.	.	TRBV6-5	TGTGCCAGCAGTATTGCAGGGGCCGGGTACGAGCAGTACTTC	CASSIAGAGYEQYF
TRBJ1-3	few	TRBD1	TRBV11-2	TGTGCCAGCAGGGGACAGAGCAGCGGCACCATATATTTT	CASRGQSSGTIYF
TRBJ1-6	.	.	TRBV28	TGTGCCAGCGGGGTGCTGGGGGATAATTCACCCCTCCACTTT	CASGVLGDNSPLHF
TRBJ1-3	.	.	TRBV14	TGTGCCAGCAGCCCGGGACACGCAGGAAACACCATATATTTT	CASSPGHAGNTIYF
TRBJ2-3	.	TRBD2	TRBV7-9	TGTGCCAGCAGCTTAAGTCTAGCGGGAGGGGGGGACCTCACAGATACGCAGTATTTT	CASSLSLAGGGDLTDTQYF
TRBJ2-5	.	.	TRBV15	TGTGCCACCAGCAGAGAGGGGCTAGCCACCGAGACCCAGTACTTC	CATSREGLATETQYF
TRBJ2-5	.	TRBD1	TRBV15	TGTGCCACCAGCACCCGGACAGGGGGATGGGAGACCCAGTACTTC	CATSTRTGGWETQYF
TRBJ2-2	.	.	TRBV4-1	TGCGCCAGCAGCCCCCCGGGAGCGTCGTACACCGGGGAGCTGTTTTTT	CASSPPGASYTGELFF
TRBJ2-7	.	TRBD1	TRBV28	TGTGCCAGCAGTATTGGACAGGTTAGCGAGCAGTACTTC	CASSIGQVSEQYF
TRBJ2-7	.	TRBD2	TRBV11-2	TGTGCCAGCAGCTCGCGGGGGGGCGGGTACGAGCAGTACTTC	CASSSRGGGYEQYF
TRBJ2-7	.	.	TRBV18	TGTGCCAGCTCACCATCCAGGTCCTACGAGCAGTACTTC	CASSPSRSYEQYF
TRBJ2-1	.	.	TRBV7-6	TGTGCCAGCAGCCAGGGACCTAATGAGCAGTTCTTC	CASSQGPNEQFF
TRBJ2-1	few	TRBD1	TRBV9	TGTGCCAGCACTTCAGGGGGCATTCGAGTCAATGAGCAGTTCTTC	CASTSGGIRVNEQFF
TRBJ2-3	.	.	TRBV6-4	TGTGCCAGCAGTGGGGGGGACACAGATACGCAGTATTTT	CASSGGDTDTQYF
TRBJ2-7	.	.	TRBV4-3	TGCGCCAGCAGCCAAGCCGATTCCCGCCTTTACGAGCAGTACTTC	CASSQADSRLYEQYF
TRBJ1-2	.	.	TRBV6-5	TGTGCCAGCAAGGCCCGGGGGGGCTATGGCTACACCTTC	CASKARGGYGYTF